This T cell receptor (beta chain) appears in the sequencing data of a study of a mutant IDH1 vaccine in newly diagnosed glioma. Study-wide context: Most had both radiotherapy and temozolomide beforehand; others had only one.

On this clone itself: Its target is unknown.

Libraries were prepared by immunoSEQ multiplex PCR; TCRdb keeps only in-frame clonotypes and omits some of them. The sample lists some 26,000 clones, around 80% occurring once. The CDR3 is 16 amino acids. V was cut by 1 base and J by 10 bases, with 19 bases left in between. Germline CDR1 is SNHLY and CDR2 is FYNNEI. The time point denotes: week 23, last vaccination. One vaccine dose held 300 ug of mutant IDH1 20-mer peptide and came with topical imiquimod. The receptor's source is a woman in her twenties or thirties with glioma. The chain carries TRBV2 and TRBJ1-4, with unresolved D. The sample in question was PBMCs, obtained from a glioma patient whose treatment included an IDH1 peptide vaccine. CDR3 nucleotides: TGTGCCAGCAGTGAAGGTGGTCCTTGGGCCGGACGAAAACTGTTTTTT. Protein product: CASSEGGPWAGRKLFF.